This T cell receptor beta chain is drawn from a study of blood T cell repertoires in COVID-19. For the study at large: Some COVID-19 samples were acute and others convalescent; all came from the United States, Italy and Spain.

V was clipped by 5 bases and J by 7 bases, with 15 bases between them. CDR1 is MNHEY and CDR2 is SMNVEV in the germline V gene (reference sequence). CDR3 length equals 14 residues. Researchers sorted participants into cohorts using their self-reported clinical history. In the authors' workflow: The authors estimated nucleated cell counts from reference gene primer amplification. TCRdb's copy holds only in-frame clones and misses some; the assay was immunoSEQ multiplex PCR. The D gene and trimming were derived from the DNA, and the V and J assignments and clone size from that table. The sample comprises approximately 250,000 clones, roughly 85% of which are singletons, and approximately 8.2% rests with the top ten.

The chain is built from TRBV27 and TRBJ1-5, with D unclear. Sequencing was carried out using PBMCs or T cells enriched from blood (not recorded which). This receptor was identified in a woman aged 50 to 65 with acute COVID-19. CDR3 protein: CASSPLIGEQPQHF. The CDR3 DNA sequence: TGTGCCAGCAGTCCGCTTATAGGAGAACAGCCCCAGCATTTT.